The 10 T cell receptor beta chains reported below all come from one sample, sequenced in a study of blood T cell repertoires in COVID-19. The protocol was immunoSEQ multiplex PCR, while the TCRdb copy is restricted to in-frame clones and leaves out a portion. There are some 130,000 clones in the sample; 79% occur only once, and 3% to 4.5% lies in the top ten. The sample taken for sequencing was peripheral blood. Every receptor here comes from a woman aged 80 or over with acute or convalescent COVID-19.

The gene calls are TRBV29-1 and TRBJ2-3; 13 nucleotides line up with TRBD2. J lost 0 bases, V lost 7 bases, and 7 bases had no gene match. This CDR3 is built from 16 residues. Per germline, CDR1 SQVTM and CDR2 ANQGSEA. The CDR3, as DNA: TGCAGCGCAGGACTAGCGGGAGATTGGAGCACAGATACGCAGTATTTT. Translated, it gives CSAGLAGDWSTDTQYF.

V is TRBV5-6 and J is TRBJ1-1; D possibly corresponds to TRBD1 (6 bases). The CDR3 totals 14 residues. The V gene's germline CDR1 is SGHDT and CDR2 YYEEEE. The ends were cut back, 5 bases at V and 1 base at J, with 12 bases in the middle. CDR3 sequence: CASRRGGRNTEAFF. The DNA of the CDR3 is TGTGCCAGCAGAAGGGGGGGGAGGAACACTGAAGCTTTCTTT.

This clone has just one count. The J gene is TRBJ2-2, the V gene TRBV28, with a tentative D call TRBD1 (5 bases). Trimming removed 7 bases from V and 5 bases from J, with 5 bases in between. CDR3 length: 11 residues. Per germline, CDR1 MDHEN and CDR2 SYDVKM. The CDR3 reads CASKGTGELFF. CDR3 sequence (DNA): TGTGCCAGCAAGGGGACCGGGGAGCTGTTTTTT.

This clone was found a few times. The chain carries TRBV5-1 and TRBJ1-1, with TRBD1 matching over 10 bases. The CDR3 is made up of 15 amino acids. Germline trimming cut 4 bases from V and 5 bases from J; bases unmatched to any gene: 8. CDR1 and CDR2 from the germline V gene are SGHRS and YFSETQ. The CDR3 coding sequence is TGCGCCAGCAGCCCCATGACAGGGGGCGGAACTGAAGCTTTCTTT. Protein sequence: CASSPMTGGGTEAFF.

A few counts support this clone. Written as DNA, the CDR3 is TGTGCCAGCAGCTTAGAGCGGGAGGGCATTCAGTACTTC. Translated, it gives CASSLEREGIQYF. The V gene is TRBV7-3, the J gene TRBJ2-4; 10 nucleotides match TRBD2. CDR1 and CDR2 (germline): SGHTA, FQGTGA. J was trimmed by 9 bases and V by 2 bases; bases with no gene match: 1. The CDR3 spans 13 residues. Based on the CDR3 plus reference TRBV7-3 and TRBJ2-4, the full variable domain is GAGVSQTPSNKVTEKGKYVELRCDPISGHTALYWYRQSLGQGPEFLIYFQGTGAADDSGLPNDRFFAVRPEGSVSTLKIQRTERGDSAVYLCASSLEREGIQYFGAGTRLSVL.

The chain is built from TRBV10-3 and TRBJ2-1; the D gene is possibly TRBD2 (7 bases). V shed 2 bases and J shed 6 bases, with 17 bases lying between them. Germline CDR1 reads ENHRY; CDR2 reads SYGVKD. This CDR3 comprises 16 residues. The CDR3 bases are TGTGCCATCAGTGAGGGGGGTGCGGGGGCGGTCAATGAGCAGTTCTTC. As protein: CAISEGGAGAVNEQFF.

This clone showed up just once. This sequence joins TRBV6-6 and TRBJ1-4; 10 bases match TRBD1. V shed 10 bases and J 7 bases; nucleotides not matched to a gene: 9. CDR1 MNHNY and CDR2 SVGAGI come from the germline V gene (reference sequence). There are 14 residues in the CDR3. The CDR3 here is CANRSTGGREKLFF. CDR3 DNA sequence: TGTGCCAACAGATCGACAGGGGGCCGTGAAAAACTGTTTTTT.

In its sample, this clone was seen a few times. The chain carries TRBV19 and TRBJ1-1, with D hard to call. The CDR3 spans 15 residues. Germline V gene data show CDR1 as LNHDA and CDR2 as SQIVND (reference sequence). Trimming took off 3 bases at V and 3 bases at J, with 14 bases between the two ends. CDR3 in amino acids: CASSMTISRDTEAFF. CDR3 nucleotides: TGTGCCAGTAGTATGACGATCTCCCGGGACACTGAAGCTTTCTTT.

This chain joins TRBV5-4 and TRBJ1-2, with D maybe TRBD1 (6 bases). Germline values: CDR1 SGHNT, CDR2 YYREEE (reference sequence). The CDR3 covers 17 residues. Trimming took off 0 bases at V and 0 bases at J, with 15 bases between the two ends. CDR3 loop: CASSLVAGALTNYGYTF. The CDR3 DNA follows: TGTGCCAGCAGCTTGGTTGCGGGGGCCTTGACTAACTATGGCTACACCTTC. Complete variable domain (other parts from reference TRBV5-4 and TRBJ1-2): ETGVTQSPTHLIKTRGQQVTLRCSSQSGHNTVSWYQQALGQGPQFIFQYYREEENGRGNFPPRFSGLQFPNYSSELNVNALELDDSALYLCASSLVAGALTNYGYTFGSGTRLTVV.

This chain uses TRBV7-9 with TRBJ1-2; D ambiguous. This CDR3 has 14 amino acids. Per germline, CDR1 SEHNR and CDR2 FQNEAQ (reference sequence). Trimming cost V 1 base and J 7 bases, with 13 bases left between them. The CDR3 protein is CASSLVVPAGGYTF. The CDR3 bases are TGTGCCAGCAGCTTAGTAGTCCCCGCCGGTGGCTACACCTTC.